This entry is about one T cell receptor (beta chain). These data originate in a study of blood T cell repertoires in COVID-19. Across the study: The United States, Italy and Spain provided the acute and convalescent COVID-19 samples.

Per the authors' pipeline: The authors estimated nucleated cell counts from reference gene primer amplification. The data were produced by immunoSEQ multiplex PCR, yet TCRdb's version contains in-frame clones alone and is incomplete. The DNA was the basis for D and trimming; V, J and clone size are from that table. The data hold some 180,000 clones, with 82% observed a single time. Study members were between 18 and 89 years old and lived in approximately 25 US regions. Participant-reported clinical history was the basis for cohort assignment. The CDR3 has 16 residues. Germline CDR1 is SNHLY and CDR2 is FYNNEI. Trimming cost V 6 bases and J 0 bases, with 16 bases left between them.

The sequence was obtained from an older woman with acute COVID-19. This chain uses TRBV2 with TRBJ2-3; a weak D match, TRBD1 (6 bases). The source material was PBMCs or T cells enriched from blood (not recorded which). The CDR3 loop is CASSREQGLSTDTQYF. Here the CDR3 DNA reads TGTGCCAGCAGCCGAGAACAGGGTCTAAGCACAGATACGCAGTATTTT.